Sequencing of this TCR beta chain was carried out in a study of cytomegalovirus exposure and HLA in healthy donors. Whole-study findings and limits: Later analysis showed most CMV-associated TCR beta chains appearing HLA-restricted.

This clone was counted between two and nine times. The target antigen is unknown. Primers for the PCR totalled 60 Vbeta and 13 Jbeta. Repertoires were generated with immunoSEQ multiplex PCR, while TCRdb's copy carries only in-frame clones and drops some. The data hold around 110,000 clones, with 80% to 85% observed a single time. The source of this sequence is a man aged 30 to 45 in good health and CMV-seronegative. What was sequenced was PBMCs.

In nucleotides, the CDR3 is TGTGCCAGCAGTTACGGACAGGGGGCCTACACTGAAGCTTTCTTT. The encoded protein is CASSYGQGAYTEAFF. The chain recombines TRBV6-5 with TRBJ1-1, with TRBD1 identical over 11 bases. Germline CDR1 and CDR2: MNHEY and SVGAGI. CDR3 size: 15 residues. V shed 2 bases and J 3 bases; nucleotides not matched to a gene: 2.